This entry lists 10 T cell receptor beta chains sequenced from one sample in a study of Graves' ophthalmopathy and Graves' hyperthyroidism. The authors amplified TCR beta CDR3 regions, and they did so from RNA transcripts for repertoire sequencing. Amplification began with first-round RT-PCR using HTBI primers, then second-round multiplex PCR was performed. TCRdb re-called the multiplex PCR reads with MiXCR, one entry per CDR3 protein. The repertoire includes some 520,000 distinct CDR3 sequences, about 15% of them detected once, and 8% to 10% sits in the top ten. The material sequenced was blood. Every receptor here comes from a woman in her thirties with Graves' ophthalmopathy.

This clonotype was observed many times. This chain links TRBV20-1 with TRBJ2-6; 7 bases match TRBD1. Germline V CDR1 and CDR2: DFQATT, SNEGSKA (reference sequence). The CDR3 covers 17 residues. V gave up 0 bases and J gave up 2 bases; unmatched junction bases: 7. This CDR3 reads CSARDSGQPPGANVLTF. The CDR3 DNA reads as TGCAGTGCTAGAGATTCGGGACAGCCCCCTGGGGCCAACGTCCTGACTTTC.

Many counts were recorded for this clonotype. The chain joins TRBV20-1 to TRBJ1-5; D perhaps matches TRBD1 (6 bases). Trimming pared 3 bases from V and 7 bases from J, leaving 10 bases between. CDR1 is DFQATT and CDR2 is SNEGSKA in the germline V gene (reference sequence). The CDR3 is 12 amino acids. This chain's CDR3 is CSARGAGQPQHF. The CDR3 DNA reads as TGCAGTGCTAGGGGGGCCGGGCAGCCCCAGCATTTT.

In its sample, this clonotype was seen many times. At one of its ends the junction is not consistent with the germline gene, which may arise from a read error. The V call is TRBV10-3, the J call TRBJ2-7, with TRBD2 identical over 10 bases. The length of the CDR3 is 15 residues. CDR1 ENHRY and CDR2 SYGVKD come from the germline V gene. CDR3 in amino acids: CASSESSGSIYEQYF. CDR3 nucleotide sequence: TGTGCCAGCAGTGAGTCTAGCGGGAGTATCTACGAGCAGTACTTC.

The sample holds many counts of this clonotype. V and J are TRBV12-3 or TRBV12-4 and TRBJ1-1; the D is unclear. This CDR3 has 14 amino acids. Trimming removed 3 bases at V and 0 bases at J, with 8 bases between. The CDR3 coding sequence is TGTGCCAGCAGTTTCGGGCCGGTGAACACTGAAGCTTTCTTT. Protein product: CASSFGPVNTEAFF.

In its sample, this clonotype was seen many times. The rearrangement links TRBV10-3 to TRBJ1-1; possible D gene TRBD1, 6 bases. Germline-derived CDR1 and CDR2 are ENHRY and SYGVKD. V was pared by 8 bases and J by 9 bases, with 16 bases between. This CDR3 is built from 12 residues. The CDR3 loop reads CAIARDIAKAFF. As DNA, the CDR3 is TGTGCCATCGCTCGGGACATTGCGAAAGCTTTCTTT.

V is TRBV30 and J is TRBJ2-2, with 7 bases lining up with TRBD2. Trimming removed 7 bases from V and 3 bases from J; junction bases left unmatched: 2. CDR1 and CDR2 (germline): GTSNPN, SVGIG (reference sequence). This CDR3 is 12 amino acids long. The CDR3 protein is CAFLADTGELFF. As DNA, the CDR3 is TGTGCCTTCCTAGCGGACACCGGGGAGCTGTTTTTT.

The V and J genes are TRBV5-1 and TRBJ2-7, with TRBD2 as a possible D gene (5 bases). The germline V gene has CDR1 SGHRS and CDR2 YFSETQ. The CDR3 spans 13 residues. Trimming pared 5 bases from V and 6 bases from J, leaving 15 bases between. For the CDR3, the DNA is TGCGCCAGCAGTCAAAACCTCGGGGTCGAGCAGTACTTC. Translation: CASSQNLGVEQYF.

About this clonotype: The conserved phenylalanine or tryptophan is not found at the CDR3 terminus, so this likely reflects a read error. V gene TRBV27 combines with J gene TRBJ2-7; D could derive from TRBD1 or TRBD2 (5 bases each). The CDR3 consists of 14 residues. Trimming shortened V by 3 bases and J by 7 bases, and 16 bases separated the two germline ends. Germline CDR1 is MNHEY and CDR2 is SMNVEV (reference sequence). For the CDR3, the DNA is TGTGCCAGCAGTTTTAGCCAGGGAGCTTCAGAGCAGTACCTC. It encodes CASSFSQGASEQYL.

This clonotype was counted ten times or more. CDR3 region: CASSIGPTGANVLTF. CDR3 DNA: TGTGCCAGTAGTATAGGCCCCACTGGGGCCAACGTCCTGACTTTC. The V call is TRBV19, the J call TRBJ2-6; no clear D gene. In germline, CDR1 is LNHDA, CDR2 SQIVND (reference sequence). The CDR3 is made up of 15 amino acids. The V gene lost 1 base and the J gene lost 2 bases, with 6 bases spanning the gap. Looking up the rest from reference TRBV19 and TRBJ2-6 gives the full variable domain: DGGITQSPKYLFRKEGQNVTLSCEQNLNHDAMYWYRQDPGQGLRLIYYSQIVNDFQKGDIAEGYSVSREKKESFPLTVTSAQKNPTAFYLCASSIGPTGANVLTFGAGSRLTVL.

In this sample, this clonotype turned up many times. The V call is TRBV10-3, the J call TRBJ2-7; D is ambiguous. Germline CDR1 ENHRY, CDR2 SYGVKD. This CDR3 comprises 14 residues. Deletions cut 3 bases from V and 3 bases from J, with 12 bases between. CDR3 sequence: CAISDAQIYYEQYF. CDR3 DNA sequence: TGTGCCATCAGTGATGCGCAAATCTACTACGAGCAGTACTTC.